These T cell receptor beta chains were read from a single sample in a study of T-cell memory formation after mild COVID-19. TCRdb re-derived calls from the 5' RACE reads in MiXCR, one entry per CDR3 protein. The data hold about 440,000 distinct CDR3 sequences, with approximately 20% observed a single time. The sample comprised PBMCs or a T cell subset sorted from them (not recorded which). The receptors here all came from an adult woman who had mild COVID-19 (a few samples of this study predate the infection). Cell type and time point are not known. The CDR3 runs from the conserved cysteine through the conserved F or W. D genes are given only for firm matches. Rows may omit the clone size; those that give it use once, few, many or a size class.

TRBV20-1	TRBJ1-1	NA	many	TGCAGTGCTCCGGCGGGGGGGCCGGGGACTGAAGCTTTCTTT	CSAPAGGPGTEAFF
TRBV29-1	TRBJ2-7	NA	NA	TGCAGCGCTTCGACAGGCCCCTACGAGCAGTACTTC	CSASTGPYEQYF
TRBV25-1	TRBJ1-6	NA	NA	TGTGCCAGCAGTGATTCTCAAGTATGGTCACCCCTCCACTTT	CASSDSQVWSPLHF
TRBV28	TRBJ1-1	NA	few	TGTGCCAGCAGTGCAGCGAGGGGAAGGAAAACTGAAGCTTTCTTT	CASSAARGRKTEAFF
TRBV5-1	TRBJ2-7	TRBD1	few	TGCGCCAGCAGCGCCGCCGGGACAGGGTACTACGAGCAGTACTTC	CASSAAGTGYYEQYF
TRBV29-1	TRBJ1-1	TRBD1	NA	TGCAGCGGGGCCGGGACAGGGGCAACTGAAGCTTTCTTT	CSGAGTGATEAFF
TRBV24-1	TRBJ2-1	NA	many	TGTGCCACCAGTGATCCCAGGCAGGCCGCACGTATAGATGAGCAGTTCTTC	CATSDPRQAARIDEQFF
TRBV5-1	TRBJ2-1	NA	many	TGCGCCAGCAGCTTGGGTTGGGGGAATGAGCAGTTCTTC	CASSLGWGNEQFF
TRBV6-6	TRBJ2-7	NA	NA	TGTGCCAGCAGGTACCTCGGGGTAGGGGCCTACGAGCAGTACTTC	CASRYLGVGAYEQYF
TRBV20-1	TRBJ1-1	NA	NA	TGCAGTGCTAGTGGGGAACAGGGACCGAACACTGAAGCTTTCTTT	CSASGEQGPNTEAFF
TRBV12-3/TRBV12-4	TRBJ2-2	NA	NA	TGTGCCAGCAGCGTCACATCGAACACCGGGGAGCTGTTTTTT	CASSVTSNTGELFF
TRBV20-1	TRBJ2-2	TRBD1	NA	TGCAGTGCTAGAAAGGGGGCGACGAGGACCGGGGAGCTGTTTTTT	CSARKGATRTGELFF
TRBV4-1	TRBJ2-5	NA	NA	TGCGCCAGCAGCCTAACAACTATGTATGGGACCCAGTACTTC	CASSLTTMYGTQYF
TRBV24-1	TRBJ2-3	TRBD2	NA	TGTGCCACCAGTGACGCCCTGGGACTAGCGGGGGGGACCGATACGCAGTATTTT	CATSDALGLAGGTDTQYF
TRBV20-1	TRBJ1-1	NA	few	TGCAGTCCCCCGGGGAACACTGAAGCTTTCTTT	CSPPGNTEAFF
TRBV5-6	TRBJ1-1	NA	NA	TGTGCCTCCAACCAGGCCCACACTGAGGCTTTCTTT	CASNQAHTEAFF
TRBV10-3	TRBJ2-7	NA	few	TGTGCCATCAGTGCTAGGGACGAGCAGTACTTC	CAISARDEQYF
TRBV25-1	TRBJ2-7	TRBD1	few	TGTGCCAGCAGTGAATACGGAACAGGGGGCGGAGAGCAGTACTTC	CASSEYGTGGGEQYF
TRBV5-4	TRBJ1-4	NA	NA	TGTGCCAGCAGCTTGGAGGCCGCGGGTAATGAAAAACTGTTTTTT	CASSLEAAGNEKLFF
TRBV6-5	TRBJ1-3	NA	few	TGTGCCAGCAGTTACTCCAACAGGATCTCTGGAAACACCATATATTTT	CASSYSNRISGNTIYF
TRBV12-3/TRBV12-4	TRBJ2-1	NA	NA	TGTGCCAGCAGTTCTTACATTAGGTCCAATGAGCAGTTCTTC	CASSSYIRSNEQFF
TRBV12-3/TRBV12-4	TRBJ1-2	NA	few	TGTGCCAGCACCCAGCCCGGAAGTTACTATGGCTACACCTTC	CASTQPGSYYGYTF
TRBV6-6	TRBJ2-4	NA	NA	TGTGCCAGCAGGGACAGGGCGGGAGACCTTTTAGCCAAAAACATTCAGTACTTC	CASRDRAGDLLAKNIQYF